This TCR beta chain was sequenced in a study of blood T cell repertoires in COVID-19. There are 15 residues in the CDR3. V was pared by 3 bases and J by 5 bases, with 3 bases of the junction left unmatched. The germline V gene encodes CDR1 MNHEY and CDR2 SMNVEV (reference sequence). Some clones are missing from TCRdb's copy, which holds only in-frame ones; the method was immunoSEQ multiplex PCR. Altogether roughly 310,000 clones are present, approximately 89% being singletons, with the ten largest covering about 9.5%. This rearrangement joins TRBV27 to TRBJ2-2; 10 positions match TRBD2. This sequence was found in a woman in her thirties or forties who had recovered from COVID-19. Specimen: PBMCs or T cells enriched from blood (not recorded which). This CDR3 reads CASSFLAGETGELFF. In DNA, the CDR3 is TGTGCCAGCAGTTTCCTAGCGGGAGAGACCGGGGAGCTGTTTTTT.